The 10 T cell receptor beta chains presented below share a single source sample, sequenced in a study of regulatory T cells in long-lasting Graves disease (dated by TCRdb to the early 2020s). Receptor amplification or capture employed multiplex PCR. TCRdb lists the instrument as Illumina HiSeq 4000. iRepertoire HTBI primers and Arm-PCR amplification of CDR3 regions were used to construct TCR beta libraries. TCRdb itself trimmed the public reads at Q25 with fastp, ran MiXCR and retained productive beta chains. Rows with one shared CDR3 protein collapse into an entry with the most common genes and DNA. This sample has 440,000 or so distinct CDR3 sequences in its table, and 16% of those were observed once. Around 10% of the sample belongs to the ten largest clones. Per the publication, the time point label means: newly diagnosed GD, antithyroid drugs for less than 3 months. For both TCR sequencing and RNA sequencing, RNA was extracted from PBMCs in TRIzol.

Separately, the same data were catalogued under a study of T cells in Graves' hyperthyroidism and ophthalmopathy.

Specimen: peripheral blood mononuclear cells (PBMCs), collected at new diagnosis, from a patient treated with antithyroid drugs. The receptor set was obtained from a woman aged 30 to 39 with Graves disease. Donor details come from another sample of the same person, matched by shared clones.

This clonotype has at least ten counts. The chain links TRBV29-1 to TRBJ2-1; 7 bases are a match to TRBD2. The CDR3 runs 13 residues. J gave up 3 bases and V 7 bases, and 6 bases lay outside the gene matches. CDR1 and CDR2 (germline): SQVTM, ANQGSEA. Here the CDR3 reads CSGRASGYNEQFF. CDR3 nucleotides: TGCAGCGGACGGGCTAGCGGCTACAATGAGCAGTTCTTC.

Only a few counts were recorded for this clonotype. This chain uses TRBV10-3 with TRBJ2-7, with D unresolved. Trimming pared 0 bases from V and 5 bases from J, leaving 14 bases between. The germline V gene encodes CDR1 ENHRY and CDR2 SYGVKD. The CDR3 is 15 residues long. CDR3 in amino acids: CAISESDAARNEQYF. Written as DNA, the CDR3 is TGTGCCATCAGTGAGTCGGACGCGGCCAGGAACGAGCAGTACTTC.

The chain couples TRBV29-1 to TRBJ2-7; 9 bases are shared with TRBD1. The CDR3 has 15 amino acids. CDR1 and CDR2 (germline): SQVTM, ANQGSEA. J lost 4 bases, V lost 5 bases, and 12 bases had no gene match. CDR3 bases: TGCAGCGTTCAGAACCGGGACAGGGATGCTTACGAGCAGTACTTC. Its translation is CSVQNRDRDAYEQYF.

The V call is TRBV7-8, the J call TRBJ1-2; no reliable D call. CDR3 length equals 12 residues. V lost 0 bases to trimming and J lost 14 bases, with 13 bases between them. Germline V lookup: CDR1 SGHVS, CDR2 FQNEAQ. The DNA for the CDR3 is TGTGCCAGCAGCTTAGCCTGGAGCACGGCAACCTTC. As protein: CASSLAWSTATF.

There are many counts of this clonotype. The chain links TRBV7-2 to TRBJ2-1; TRBD2 aligns across 7 bases. After removal of 1 base from V and 7 bases from J, the junction contained 4 bases not matched to a gene. This CDR3 is 14 amino acids long. In germline, CDR1 is SGHTA, CDR2 FQGNSA. CDR3 loop: CASSLGGGKNEQFF. Written as DNA, the CDR3 is TGTGCCAGCAGCTTAGGCGGGGGTAAAAATGAGCAGTTCTTC.

The table lists this clonotype with many counts. This chain links TRBV18 with TRBJ2-7, with TRBD2 matching over 9 bases. Germline lookup yields CDR1 KGHSH and CDR2 LQKENI. V trimming: 3 bases; J trimming: 3 bases; junction bases outside the gene matches: 9. The CDR3 consists of 16 residues. Written as DNA, the CDR3 is TGTGCCAGCTCACCTTTGAATGGGACTAGCAACTACGAGCAGTACTTC. This codes for CASSPLNGTSNYEQYF.

This clonotype was recorded at least ten times. V and J are TRBV7-3 and TRBJ1-2; perhaps TRBD1 as D (5 bases). There are 15 residues in the CDR3. V gave up 1 base and J gave up 0 bases, with 9 bases separating them. Germline lookup yields CDR1 SGHTA and CDR2 FQGTGA. CDR3 nucleotides: TGTGCCAGCAGCTTAAGCGGGGGATCTAACTATGGCTACACCTTC. The encoded protein is CASSLSGGSNYGYTF.

This clonotype has only a few counts. This chain joins TRBV29-1 and TRBJ2-1, with a possible D match to TRBD1 (5 bases). Germline values: CDR1 SQVTM, CDR2 ANQGSEA. Trimming removed 0 bases from V and 8 bases from J, with 11 bases in between. The CDR3 spans 13 residues. CDR3 sequence: CSVEERGLYEQFF. DNA for the CDR3: TGCAGCGTTGAAGAAAGGGGCTTGTATGAGCAGTTCTTC.

The sample holds many counts of this clonotype. The chain joins TRBV27 to TRBJ2-1; 12 bases agree with TRBD2. The germline gives CDR1 MNHEY, CDR2 SMNVEV (reference sequence). V was clipped by 3 bases and J by 4 bases; unmatched bases: 7. There are 17 residues in the CDR3. DNA of the CDR3: TGTGCCAGCAGTTTCCACCTGACTAGCGGGGGATACAATGAGCAGTTCTTC. This translates into CASSFHLTSGGYNEQFF.

The chain employs TRBV7-9 and TRBJ1-6; TRBD1 matches 7 bases. This CDR3 spans 17 amino acids. The V gene's germline CDR1 is SEHNR and CDR2 FQNEAQ (reference sequence). V was clipped by 5 bases and J by 8 bases; unmatched bases: 15. The CDR3 region has the DNA TGTGCCAGCAGCGGCCGGGACAGAAACACTCGGGATTCACCCCTCCACTTT. Amino acid sequence: CASSGRDRNTRDSPLHF.